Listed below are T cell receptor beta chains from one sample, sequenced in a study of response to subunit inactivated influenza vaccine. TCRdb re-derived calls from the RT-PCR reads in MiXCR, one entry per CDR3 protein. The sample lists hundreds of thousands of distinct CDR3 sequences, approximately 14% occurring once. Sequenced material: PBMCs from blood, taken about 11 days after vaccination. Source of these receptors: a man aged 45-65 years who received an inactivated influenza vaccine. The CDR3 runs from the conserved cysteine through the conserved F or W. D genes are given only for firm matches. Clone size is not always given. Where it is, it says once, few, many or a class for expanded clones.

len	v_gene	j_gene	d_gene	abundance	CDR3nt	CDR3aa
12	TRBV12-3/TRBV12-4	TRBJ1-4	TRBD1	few	TGTGCCAGCAGTTTACTGGGACAGGGACTGTTTTTT	CASSLLGQGLFF
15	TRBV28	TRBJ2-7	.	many	TGTGCCAGCAGTTTAAAGCGGGTACTGCCGGACGAGCAGTACTTC	CASSLKRVLPDEQYF
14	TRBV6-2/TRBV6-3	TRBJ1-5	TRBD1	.	TGTGCCAGCAGTCACGGGACAGCCAATCAGCCCCAGCATTTT	CASSHGTANQPQHF
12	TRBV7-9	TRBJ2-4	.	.	TGTGCCAGCAGCTCCAGGGTTGGGGCAGTAGACTTC	CASSSRVGAVDF
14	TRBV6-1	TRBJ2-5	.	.	TGTGCCAGCTATGACGGCCCACAGCTAAAGACCCAGTACTTC	CASYDGPQLKTQYF
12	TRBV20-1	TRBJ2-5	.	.	TGCAGTGCCCCGCTTGGGGAAGAGACCCAGTACTTC	CSAPLGEETQYF
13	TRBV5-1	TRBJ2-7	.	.	TGCGCCAGCAGCTTGGATGGGGTTCACGAGCAGTACTTC	CASSLDGVHEQYF
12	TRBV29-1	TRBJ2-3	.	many	TGCAGCGGGGGGGATCGAGCAGATACGCAGTATTTT	CSGGDRADTQYF
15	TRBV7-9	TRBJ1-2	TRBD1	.	TGTGCCAGCGGGGGGAGCGACAGGGGGCTGAATGGCTACACCTTC	CASGGSDRGLNGYTF
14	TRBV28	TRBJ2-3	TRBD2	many	TGTGCCAGCAGTCCCGGGACTAGCGCAGATACGCAGTATTTT	CASSPGTSADTQYF
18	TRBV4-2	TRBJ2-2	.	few	TGTGCCAGCAGCCAATTCCTCGGGAGCAGGGCGAGGACCGGGGAGCTGTTTTTT	CASSQFLGSRARTGELFF
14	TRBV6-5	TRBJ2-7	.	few	TGTGCCAGCAGTTACGGACAGCTCTCCTACGAGCAGTACTTC	CASSYGQLSYEQYF
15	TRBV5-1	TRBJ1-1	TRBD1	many	TGCGCCAGCAGCCCCTCGGGACAGCCGAACACTGAAGCTTTCTTT	CASSPSGQPNTEAFF
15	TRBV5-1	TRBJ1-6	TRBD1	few	TGCGCCAGCAGCTCACGGACAGGGGATAATTCACCCCTCCACTTT	CASSSRTGDNSPLHF
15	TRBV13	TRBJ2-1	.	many	TGTGCCAGCAGCTTTAGTCTCGGGAGATCCAATGAGCAGTTCTTC	CASSFSLGRSNEQFF
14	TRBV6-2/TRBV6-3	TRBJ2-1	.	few	TGTGCCAGCAGCCCCATGGTCAGGGCGAATGAGCAGTTCTTC	CASSPMVRANEQFF